This T cell receptor (beta chain) emerged from a study of cytomegalovirus exposure and HLA in healthy donors (dated by TCRdb to about 2017). For the wider study: An earlier analysis of roughly 570 of the donors reported 276 Gb of sequence data and around 110 million unique TCR beta sequences obtained from about 200 million T cells. The aim of the study was to test whether cataloging public T cell receptors could identify signatures of past pathogen exposure. In a later genetic analysis, genome-wide SNP genotypes for 398 of the 666 donors were used, and that subset was treated as a discovery cohort. An early release covering roughly 640 HLA-typed donors comprised about 290 gigabases of sequencing data and about 90 million unique TCR sequences. Because of strong linkage in the cohort, roughly five DR-DQ haplotypes were treated as single units for association and clustering. Class I and class II HLA loci were covered by the typing at four-digit resolution. Every discovery cohort repertoire had been produced on one sequencing platform. The number of typed donors differed by locus: about 620-640 for A, B, C, DRB1 and DQB1; some 500 for DQA1; 600 to 610 for DPA1; and some 430 for DPB1. Across approximately 420 genotyped donors of the cohort, an average of about 240,000 unique TCR beta nucleotide sequences per donor were sequenced, and around 20% of those sequences were non-productive. In a later analysis, previously published TCR beta repertoires from fewer than 750 donors were re-analyzed and high-resolution HLA genotyping was added so that TCR occurrence patterns could be studied. The T cell repertoires of roughly 660 subjects were profiled by immunosequencing and related to cytomegalovirus serostatus. In the later analysis, no new phenotypic data were used to find candidate immune exposures; instead, reliance was placed on TCR beta sequences and their occurrence across donors. Donor age, sex, ethnicity and CMV serostatus were collected together with the repertoire data. An earlier analysis of 450 to 750 of the donors used high-throughput TCR beta sequencing to judge whether each TCR beta V gene segment behaved as functional or pseudogenic. To predict cytomegalovirus infection status, the study brought together high-throughput TCR immunosequencing, statistical association of individual TCRs with disease status, and machine learning. Of the 300 to 400 genotyped donors, approximately 83% fell in the genetic ancestry cluster associated with self-reported Caucasian donors. Besides the first cohort of 666 subjects, a separate validation cohort made up of roughly 130 different subjects was used.

This clone was counted once. Its antigen specificity is not known. Per-base quality was not reported, and no clone a single base away is much larger than it. Sequences SGHVS (CDR1) and FQNEAQ (CDR2) are obtained from the germline V gene. The CDR3 holds 14 amino acids from the cysteine to the phenylalanine. Only CDR3 DNA remains: 42 bases, in frame from the first base. Relative to germline, V is missing 3 bases and J is missing 2 bases, with 3 bases of the junction outside any gene match. The cohort was made up of hundreds of healthy bone marrow donors. At the time of sampling, all cohort members were nominally healthy, though unrecorded immune exposures were likely present. The donor tested CMV seropositive and was one of the 289 seropositive cohort members. Each donor provided a peripheral blood sample, and peripheral blood mononuclear cells were used for TCR beta sequencing. The Qiagen DNeasy Blood Extraction Kit was used to extract genomic DNA from the blood cell samples.

The library came from the immunoSEQ multiplex PCR assay. For the multiplex PCR, a mixture combining 60 forward primers for TCR Vbeta segments and 13 reverse primers for TCR Jbeta segments was used. The CDR3 region of rearranged TCR beta genes was amplified from genomic DNA by a multiplex PCR assay. On the Illumina HiSeq System, the amplified TCR beta libraries were sequenced as 87-base-pair reads. Processing in the source paper ran as follows. A later analysis counted tens of millions of unique TCR beta chains across the 670 or so repertoires, and 10 million to 12 million of these chains were shared by at least two donors. Raw reads were error-corrected and collapsed into unique sequences with a nearest-neighbor algorithm that merged closely related sequences to remove PCR and sequencing errors. Alignment of CDR3 sequences to IMGT reference sequences was used to assign V, D and J gene segments. For a sequence to be retained, at least a six-nucleotide match to both a V gene segment and a J gene segment was required. A rearrangement was called productive if the CDR3 had no stop codons and remained in frame with V and J, and every other rearrangement was called non-productive. Following IMGT convention, CDR3 was defined as the stretch from the second conserved V-encoded cysteine up to the conserved J-encoded phenylalanine. The earlier analysis of some 580 of the donors excluded any sequence lacking an unambiguous match to a single V gene segment. In an earlier analysis of approximately 590 of the donors, a V segment was called functional when productive rearrangements were above 56.7%, and segregating when the standard deviation between donors exceeded 5%. A statistical classification framework was developed to diagnose cytomegalovirus status using the catalog of TCR beta chain sequences. In a later analysis, TCR nucleotide sequences were compared against IMGT/GENE-DB human TR gene sequences so that V and J genes could be assigned. The TCRdist pipeline was used in a later analysis to assign CDR3 sequences and most-parsimonious VDJ recombination scenarios. A later analysis defined each TCR beta chain by its CDR3 amino acid sequence plus V-gene family, and excluded reads lacking a unique V-gene family. To address suspected cross-contamination and a sequencing artifact, a later analysis removed some 620 highly shared, low-generation-probability nucleotide sequences. In a later analysis, a clonal expansion index for each public chain was calculated from normalized within-repertoire ranks of inferred template counts. In a later analysis, generation probabilities were computed with a VDJ recombination model fitted to out-of-frame rearrangements, and the resulting probabilities were checked against IGoR. In a later analysis, hypergeometric tests were used to score TCR-TCR, TCR-HLA and TCR-CMV co-occurrence, with a repertoire-size bias correction applied to TCR pairs. In a later analysis, false discovery rates were estimated by permuting HLA or CMV assignments 20 times. A later analysis grouped co-occurring TCRs with DBSCAN, adding TCRdist sequence similarity when clustering within HLA-allele-positive subsets. Repertoires with fewer than 30,000 or more than 120,000 public chains were left out of co-occurrence clustering, as were five repertoires with anomalous nucleotide sharing. TCRdb re-hosts the immuneACCESS table, in-frame sequences only. Its copies lack some clones; in the studies checked, an unresolved V gene accounts for under half of them, and the cause for the rest is not known. The V and J calls and clone size are taken from that table; D and trimming were inferred from the DNA. Across this sample there are 100,000 to 150,000 clones, with 80% seen only once. The ten largest make up roughly 9.6% of the sample.

Overall results and qualifications from the work: Because some donors lacked HLA typing at each locus, the association tests relied only on the typed subset. The study gave a list of some 150 TCR beta chains associated with cytomegalovirus. A cluster of highly shared sequence variants was judged likely to be a technical artifact of the sequencing pipeline. The authors suggested that the approach could potentially be generalized to other disease states and immunological phenotypes. Some IMGT-functional V segments, including TRBV6-2 and TRBV6-3, could not be told apart with the 87-base-pair reads, so those segments were excluded. In a later analysis, around 17,000 TCR beta sequences were associated with specific HLA alleles at a false discovery rate of 0.05. In a later analysis, most CMV-associated TCR beta chains were found to appear HLA-restricted, with HLA associations seemingly driven largely by CMV exposure. In vitro tests confirmed that a few of the cytomegalovirus-associated TCR beta chains recognize cytomegalovirus antigens. Only TCR beta chains were sequenced in this cohort, and the absence of alpha or paired-chain data limited detectable features. A later genetic analysis reported fewer N-insertions in productive TCRs among donors in an Asian-associated ancestry cluster than the approximately 700-donor mean. For the cohort, immune exposure information was limited to CMV serostatus. Sequencing depth was assumed to be roughly uniform across donors in the presence/absence analyses, though that assumption may not hold. Linkage disequilibrium might explain the correlated functional status among segregating V segments, but an unknown experimental factor could not be excluded. In a later analysis, several top co-occurrence clusters were reported to appear linked to parvovirus B19, influenza, CMV and Epstein-Barr virus. A later genetic analysis associated a missense DCLRE1C variant with V-gene and J-gene trimming of TCR beta chains, and an independent cohort replicated the association. Most TCR sequences were observed very rarely across donors, whereas some public TCRs were present in many individuals. A further reported finding was that TCR beta sequences accurately predicted the HLA-A and HLA-B alleles for most subjects in the first cohort. Because counts were too low, about 15 rarely observed V segments, including chromosome 9 orphons, were left out of the earlier analysis of roughly 600 of the donors. In a later analysis, HLA-associated TCR beta chains were found to be more clonally expanded and to have lower generation probabilities than equally common non-associated chains. When HLA alleles, especially DR and DQ, strongly co-occurred, TCR associations were difficult to assign to individual alleles. In a later analysis, the rate of TCR association differed among HLA loci, with DRB1 alleles having the most associated TCRs and HLA-C alleles having the fewest. The classifier was reported to diagnose cytomegalovirus status with high specificity and sensitivity in both the original and validation cohorts. In an earlier analysis of 587 of the donors, most TCR beta V segments appeared in productive rearrangements about 87% or about 30% of the time, broadly matching IMGT annotations.

The chain is made from TRBV7-8 and TRBJ2-7; 8 central nucleotides agree with TRBD2. The source material was PBMCs. The receptor was derived from a man aged 30-40 years in good health and CMV-seropositive. At the DNA level, the sequence is TGTGCCAGCAGCTTTAGTAGCGGGGCCTACGAGCAGTACTTC. Translated, it reads CASSFSSGAYEQYF.